The 14 T cell receptor beta chains reported below all come from one sample, sequenced in a study of T cells in Graves' hyperthyroidism and ophthalmopathy. Authors of the study amplified TCR beta CDR3 regions from RNA transcripts. In the first-round RT-PCR of the TCR CDR3, the HTBI primer set was used. TCRdb analysed the multiplex PCR reads with MiXCR anew, one entry per CDR3 protein. The sample contains about 360,000 distinct CDR3 sequences, about 12% of which appear only once. Sequenced: blood. These receptors were taken from a young woman with Graves' hyperthyroidism.

The sample holds many counts of this clonotype. The chain uses TRBV28 and TRBJ1-4, with TRBD1 as a possible D gene (6 bases). The CDR3 loop spans 15 amino acids. Germline V CDR1 and CDR2: MDHEN, SYDVKM. Between the trimmed V and J ends, which lost 6 bases and 4 bases, there was a span of 15 bases. The CDR3 spells CASRQITGINEKLFF. CDR3 in DNA: TGTGCCAGCAGGCAGATTACAGGGATTAATGAAAAACTGTTTTTT.

This clonotype showed up many times. This chain joins TRBV28 and TRBJ1-4; D may be TRBD1 (6 bases). The CDR3 loop spans 17 amino acids. Trimming took 3 bases from V and 6 from J, leaving 20 bases between them. Germline lookup yields CDR1 MDHEN and CDR2 SYDVKM. This CDR3 is CASSFLTSGSGDEKLFF. The DNA of the CDR3 is TGTGCCAGCAGTTTCCTCACCTCGGGGTCAGGGGATGAAAAACTGTTTTTT.

This clonotype has ten or more counts. This chain links TRBV7-3 with TRBJ2-3, with a weak D call TRBD2 (7 bases). The CDR3 runs 15 residues. Germline V gives CDR1 SGHTA, CDR2 FQGTGA. V was clipped by 1 base and J by 0 bases, with 8 bases between them. The CDR3, as DNA: TGTGCCAGCAGCTTAAGCGGGGGCAGCACAGATACGCAGTATTTT. Translated, it gives CASSLSGGSTDTQYF.

This clonotype was counted many times. J is TRBJ2-5 and V is TRBV30, with 7 bases aligning to TRBD1. Germline V gene data show CDR1 as GTSNPN and CDR2 as SVGIG (reference sequence). The CDR3 totals 15 residues. Losses at the gene ends were 4 bases for V and 1 base for J; bases not matched to a gene: 9. CDR3 protein: CAWKGTVKFQETQYF. DNA of the CDR3: TGTGCCTGGAAAGGGACAGTTAAATTCCAAGAGACCCAGTACTTC.

There are many counts of this clonotype. This chain uses TRBV27 with TRBJ2-4; D might be TRBD1 or TRBD2, each matching 5 bases. V was shortened by 3 bases and J by 1 base, with 13 bases between the two germline ends. The germline gives CDR1 MNHEY, CDR2 SMNVEV (reference sequence). CDR3 length: 16 residues. The CDR3 is CASSFSGAYAKNIQYF. In DNA, the CDR3 is TGTGCCAGCAGTTTCTCCGGGGCATACGCCAAAAACATTCAGTACTTC.

The genes are TRBV9 and TRBJ1-2; no clear D. The CDR3 loop spans 14 amino acids. Germline lookup yields CDR1 SGDLS and CDR2 YYNGEE. V lost 0 bases, J lost 7 bases, and 13 bases lay in between. The CDR3 is CASSVGSWVGGYTF. In DNA form, the CDR3 reads TGTGCCAGCAGCGTAGGTTCTTGGGTCGGTGGCTACACCTTC.

This clonotype has a count of ten or more. The chain employs TRBV11-2 and TRBJ1-5; D uncertain. The germline V gene has CDR1 SGHAT and CDR2 FQNNGV. This CDR3 has 14 amino acids. The V and J ends lost 3 bases and 3 bases respectively, with 9 bases between them. CDR3 sequence: CASSFYGPNQPQHF. The DNA for the CDR3 is TGTGCCAGCAGCTTCTATGGTCCCAATCAGCCCCAGCATTTT.

This clonotype was recorded at least ten times. The chain uses TRBV6-2 or TRBV6-3 and TRBJ2-3; possibly TRBD1 for D (6 bases). Germline lookup yields CDR1 MNHEY and CDR2 SVGEGT. The CDR3 loop spans 15 amino acids. Trimming cost V 1 base and J 1 base, with 9 bases left between them. Written as DNA, the CDR3 is TGTGCCAGCAGTTACTTGGCAGGGGGCACAGATACGCAGTATTTT. Amino acid sequence: CASSYLAGGTDTQYF.

This clonotype was seen many times. V gene TRBV2 combines with J gene TRBJ2-3; possible D gene TRBD2, 6 bases. V was shortened by 1 base and J by 8 bases, with 7 bases between the two germline ends. Germline assignment: CDR1 SNHLY and CDR2 FYNNEI. This CDR3 contains 12 residues. The CDR3 DNA reads as TGTGCCAGCAGTGAAGAGGGAGGTACGCAGTATTTT. Encoded protein: CASSEEGGTQYF. The full variable domain, in which reference TRBV2 and TRBJ2-3 provide the parts outside the CDR3, is EPEVTQTPSHQVTQMGQEVILRCVPISNHLYFYWYRQILGQKVEFLVSFYNNEISEKSEIFDDQFSVERPDGSNFTLKIRSTKLEDSAMYFCASSEEGGTQYFGPGTRLTVL.

The rearrangement links TRBV20-1 to TRBJ2-1; tentative D call: TRBD1 (5 bases). V was cut by 2 bases and J by 10 bases, with 15 bases left in between. The CDR3 extends over 13 amino acids. Germline CDR1 and CDR2: DFQATT and SNEGSKA (reference sequence). DNA for the CDR3: TGCAGTGCTAGAACAACAGGACCCGGGGAGCAGTTCTTC. It codes for CSARTTGPGEQFF.

This clonotype was counted ten times or more. V gene TRBV20-1 combines with J gene TRBJ2-7; D perhaps matches TRBD2 (6 bases). V lost 6 bases, J lost 3 bases, and 24 bases lay in between. CDR3 length equals 16 residues. CDR1 DFQATT and CDR2 SNEGSKA come from the germline V gene (reference sequence). For the CDR3, the DNA is TGCAGTGCCCCAGCAGGCTGGCGGGGATCGAGCTACGAGCAGTACTTC. Protein: CSAPAGWRGSSYEQYF.

This clonotype was seen repeatedly, ten times or more. This chain joins TRBV7-2 and TRBJ2-1; D gene unclear. CDR1 and CDR2 from the germline V gene are SGHTA and FQGNSA. There are 14 residues in the CDR3. V was cut by 3 bases and J by 7 bases, with 13 bases left in between. This CDR3 reads CASSLGKERNEQFF. In DNA form, the CDR3 reads TGTGCCAGCAGCTTGGGAAAAGAGAGGAATGAGCAGTTCTTC.

The V call is TRBV20-1, the J call TRBJ2-3; no reliable D call. CDR3 length equals 13 residues. Germline V gene data show CDR1 as DFQATT and CDR2 as SNEGSKA (reference sequence). Between the trimmed V and J ends, which lost 3 bases and 4 bases, there was a span of 11 bases. The CDR3 DNA sequence: TGCAGTGCTAGGGTCAGTTCGGCAGATACGCAGTATTTT. Translated: CSARVSSADTQYF.

This clonotype has ten or more counts. An end of the junction differs from the germline gene, which may be a read error. The rearrangement links TRBV6-1 to TRBJ2-1; no definite D call. Germline CDR1 and CDR2: MNHNS and SASEGT. The CDR3 sequence is 15 residues long. This CDR3 reads CAGSPGSYSYNEQFF. DNA for the CDR3: TGTGCCGGCAGCCCCGGGTCCTACTCCTACAATGAGCAGTTCTTC.